This TCR beta chain was obtained from a study of blood T cell repertoires in COVID-19. Study-level background: Both acute and convalescent COVID-19 samples were obtained from the United States, Italy and Spain.

The protocol was immunoSEQ multiplex PCR, while the TCRdb copy is restricted to in-frame clones and leaves out a portion. The sample holds about 120,000 clones, under 80% seen once. This CDR3 has 14 amino acids. Germline CDR1 is LNHDA and CDR2 is SQIVND (reference sequence). The germline V and J ends were trimmed by 5 bases and 1 base, with 9 bases remaining between them. The V and J genes are TRBV19 and TRBJ1-5, with D uncertain. This TCR derives from a man aged 70 or older with acute or convalescent COVID-19. The sequenced sample was peripheral blood. For the CDR3, the DNA is TGTGCCAGTAGTCAGTGGCTGAGCAATCAGCCCCAGCATTTT. Translated: CASSQWLSNQPQHF.